This T cell receptor beta chain was obtained from a study of neurological immune-mediated disorders. Documented time point: longitudinal time-point 3. Study findings and constraints: Patients with HTLV-1-associated myelopathy showed the most TCR clonal expansion. Those with multiple sclerosis showed the least, falling below healthy controls.

The sample holds many counts of this clonotype. The antigen is unknown. 5'RACE generated cDNA with 10-nucleotide random UMIs. TCRdb used MiXCR to reprocess the 5' RACE reads, holding one entry per CDR3 protein. The repertoire consists of tens of thousands of distinct CDR3 sequences, with approximately 12% occurring once and the leading ten covering approximately 10%. CDR3 length: 15 amino acids. Germline V gene sequence: CDR1 SGDLS, CDR2 YYNGEE. Losses at the gene ends were 3 bases for V and 8 bases for J; bases not matched to a gene: 9. The sequence derives from a man in his thirties or forties in good health. Sequenced material: PBMCs. This chain joins TRBV9 and TRBJ2-1, with 9 bases matching TRBD2. The CDR3 region is CASSGASGKLHEQFF. The CDR3 bases are TGTGCCAGCAGCGGCGCTAGCGGGAAACTACATGAGCAGTTCTTC.